These 2 T cell receptor beta chains were all obtained from the same sample, sequenced in a study of blood T cells in healthy people across ages. A sample-barcoded 5' primer and a J-beta primer mix were used in a second PCR of roughly 6 to 12 cycles. TCRdb reprocessed the 5' RACE reads with MiXCR, giving one entry per CDR3 protein. The sample carries about 620,000 distinct CDR3 sequences, about 21% recorded once. What was sequenced was blood. Receptor source: a man in his 70s in good health.

This chain connects TRBV7-2 to TRBJ2-5; TRBD1 or TRBD2 may be the D gene (7 bases each). Per the germline V gene, CDR1 is SGHTA and CDR2 is FQGNSA. V lost 5 bases, J lost 6 bases, and 13 bases lay in between. The CDR3 consists of 13 residues. The CDR3, as DNA: TGTGCCAGCAGCATGCAGGGGGGGCAGACCCAGTACTTC. It translates to CASSMQGGQTQYF.

Regarding this clonotype: At one end the junction does not follow the germline gene, possibly because of a read error. The rearrangement links TRBV20-1 to TRBJ1-5, with TRBD1 identical over 9 bases. The CDR3 runs to 16 residues. Germline CDR1 reads DFQATT; CDR2 reads SNEGSKA (reference sequence). Here the CDR3 reads CSARIGGQGKGQPKHF. In DNA, the CDR3 is TGCAGTGCTAGAATAGGGGGACAGGGTAAGGGTCAGCCCAAGCATTTT.